The TCR beta chain under discussion was sequenced for a study of shared clonotypes between healthy human individuals. Study-wide findings and caveats: Some naive CD4 clonotypes, roughly 5%, turned up in common across a few donors.

Some clones are missing from TCRdb's copy, which holds only in-frame ones; the method was immunoSEQ multiplex PCR. The top ten hold approximately 1.2% of the sample, which has 1.5 million to 2.5 million clones, just under 95% seen once. Naivety among CD8 cells was defined by CD45RO negativity and positive CCR7 selection, thereby excluding terminally differentiated effector memory CD45RA+ cells. With regard to this clone: Its antigen is undetermined.

Sequences were obtained from naive CD8+ T cells sorted from blood. The source of this sequence is a man younger than 30 in good health.

This CDR3 is CASSLSKGTSSSYEQYF. The CDR3 region has the DNA TGTGCCAGCAGTTTATCGAAAGGGACAAGCAGCTCCTACGAGCAGTACTTC. The rearrangement joins TRBV27 to TRBJ2-7; weak D call: TRBD1 (6 bases). V lost 0 bases, J lost 0 bases, and 15 bases lay in between. From germline, CDR1 is MNHEY and CDR2 SMNVEV (reference sequence). CDR3 length: 17 residues.